The 6 T cell receptor beta chains in this list originate from one sample, sequenced in a study of shared T cell receptors in the human thymus. The protocol was immunoSEQ multiplex PCR, while the TCRdb copy is restricted to in-frame clones and leaves out a portion. This table holds hundreds of thousands of clones, around 87% found once. These records were also assigned to another study, of human thymus T cells.

The sample taken for sequencing was thymocytes. These receptors all come from a boy under two years old with a congenital heart defect.

V is TRBV28 and J is TRBJ2-7, with TRBD1 identical over 9 bases. V trimming: 4 bases; J trimming: 2 bases; junction bases outside the gene matches: 6. CDR3 size: 15 residues. The germline CDR1 and CDR2 sequences are MDHEN and SYDVKM. The CDR3 here is CASSYRDRATYEQYF. The CDR3, as DNA: TGTGCCAGCAGTTACCGGGACAGGGCAACCTACGAGCAGTACTTC.

This CDR3 reads CASSGLAGTGELFF. CDR3 sequence (DNA): TGTGCCAGTAGTGGACTAGCTGGGACCGGGGAGCTGTTTTTT. V usage is TRBV19 and J usage is TRBJ2-2, with TRBD2 matching over 8 bases. V trimming: 5 bases; J trimming: 5 bases; junction bases outside the gene matches: 4. This CDR3 comprises 14 residues. Per germline, CDR1 LNHDA and CDR2 SQIVND (reference sequence).

The V gene is TRBV10-1, the J gene TRBJ2-1, with TRBD1 identical over 8 bases. The CDR3 consists of 16 residues. CDR1 WNHNN and CDR2 SYGVQD come from the germline V gene (reference sequence). The V and J ends lost 0 bases and 7 bases, in that order; junction bases with no gene match: 8. The CDR3 is CASSESDRANANEQFF. The CDR3 DNA follows: TGCGCCAGCAGTGAGTCGGACAGGGCCAACGCTAATGAGCAGTTCTTC.

The genes are TRBV28 and TRBJ1-5, with D unclear. This CDR3 is built from 15 residues. Germline lookup yields CDR1 MDHEN and CDR2 SYDVKM. The V end was cut by 3 bases, the J end by 5 bases, with 14 bases between. DNA for the CDR3: TGTGCCAGCAGTTTCCCCCTGACTTCATATCAGCCCCAGCATTTT. This codes for CASSFPLTSYQPQHF.

The chain employs TRBV27 and TRBJ2-7; the D gene is possibly TRBD2 (6 bases). CDR3 length: 13 amino acids. Between the trimmed V and J ends, which lost 5 bases and 3 bases, there was a span of 11 bases. Germline V gene sequence: CDR1 MNHEY, CDR2 SMNVEV (reference sequence). The CDR3 DNA reads as TGTGCCAGCAGTGCGGGACTCATCTACGAGCAGTACTTC. Encoded protein: CASSAGLIYEQYF.

This clone came up once. V usage is TRBV27 and J usage is TRBJ1-2, with D unresolved. Trimming pared 6 bases from V and 7 bases from J, leaving 30 bases between. The CDR3 spans 18 residues. Germline CDR1 MNHEY, CDR2 SMNVEV (reference sequence). The CDR3 protein is CASRPPPGNNREQIGYTF. CDR3 DNA sequence: TGTGCCAGCAGACCCCCCCCAGGCAACAATCGAGAGCAAATTGGCTACACCTTC.